The rows below give T cell receptor beta chains drawn from one sample of a study of cytomegalovirus exposure and HLA in healthy donors. Profiling relied on immunoSEQ multiplex PCR, and the TCRdb table lists in-frame clones only, not all of them. Among about 130,000 clones, roughly nine tenths were seen once, and the ten largest hold roughly 1.2%. The sequenced material came from PBMCs. Receptors originate from a woman in her late teens or twenties in good health and CMV-seronegative. The CDR3 runs from the conserved cysteine through the conserved F or W. D genes are given only for firm matches. Expanded clones are given a class, and other clones once, few, many or no size at all.

J,V,D,size,CDR3,DNA
TRBJ2-1,TRBV5-1,.,.,CASSLEGVGLGINEQFF,TGCGCCAGCAGCTTGGAGGGAGTCGGCCTGGGTATCAATGAGCAGTTCTTC
TRBJ2-5,TRBV27,TRBD2,.,CASSSSGGALQETQYF,TGTGCCAGCAGTTCGAGCGGGGGGGCCTTGCAAGAGACCCAGTACTTC
TRBJ1-1,TRBV7-9,.,.,CASSFGEGTEAFF,TGTGCCAGCAGCTTCGGGGAAGGCACTGAAGCTTTCTTT
TRBJ2-5,TRBV7-8,TRBD1,.,CASSLRGRETQYF,TGTGCCAGCAGCTTAAGGGGGCGGGAGACCCAGTACTTC
TRBJ2-2,TRBV9,.,.,CASSERGAQPAGELFF,TGTGCCAGCAGCGAGCGAGGAGCTCAGCCGGCCGGGGAGCTGTTTTTT
TRBJ2-5,TRBV5-1,TRBD1,.,CASSWRTGSPETQYF,TGCGCCAGCAGTTGGAGGACAGGGTCCCCAGAGACCCAGTACTTC
TRBJ2-1,TRBV28,TRBD1,.,CASSETGGRNEQFF,TGTGCCAGCAGCGAGACAGGGGGGCGGAATGAGCAGTTCTTC
TRBJ2-7,TRBV7-9,TRBD1,.,CASGDRAYEQYF,TGTGCCAGCGGGGACAGGGCGTACGAGCAGTACTTC
TRBJ1-4,TRBV2,.,.,CASRGEGEKLFF,TGTGCCAGCAGAGGGGAGGGTGAAAAACTGTTTTTT
TRBJ1-2,TRBV2,.,few,CASSEGGNIYGYTF,TGTGCCAGCAGTGAAGGAGGGAACATCTATGGCTACACCTTC
TRBJ2-7,TRBV5-1,TRBD1,.,CASSLSTGSSYEQYF,TGCGCCAGCAGCCTGTCGACAGGGAGCTCCTACGAGCAGTACTTC
TRBJ1-4,TRBV7-9,.,.,CASSFTGGDEKLFF,TGTGCCAGCAGCTTTACAGGCGGCGATGAAAAACTGTTTTTT